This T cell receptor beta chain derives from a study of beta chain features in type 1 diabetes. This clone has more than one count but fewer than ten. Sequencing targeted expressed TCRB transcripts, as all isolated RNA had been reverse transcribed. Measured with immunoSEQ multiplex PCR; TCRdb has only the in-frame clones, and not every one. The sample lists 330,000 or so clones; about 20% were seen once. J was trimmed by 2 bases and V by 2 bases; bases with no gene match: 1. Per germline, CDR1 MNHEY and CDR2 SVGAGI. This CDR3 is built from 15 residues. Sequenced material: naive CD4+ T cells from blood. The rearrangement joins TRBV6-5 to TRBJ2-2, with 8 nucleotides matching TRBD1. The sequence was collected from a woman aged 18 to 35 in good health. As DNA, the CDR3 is TGTGCCAGCAGTTACGGACAGGGCAACACCGGGGAGCTGTTTTTT. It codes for CASSYGQGNTGELFF.